The 30 T cell receptor beta chains below all came from one sample that was sequenced in a study of blood T cell repertoires in COVID-19. Sequenced by immunoSEQ multiplex PCR; TCRdb stores in-frame clones only, minus some. Altogether 350,000 to 400,000 clones are present, around 87% being singletons, with the ten largest covering about 6.5%. The sequenced material came from peripheral blood. The source of these receptors is a man younger than 35 with active or convalescent COVID-19.

The table lists this clone with a count of one. J is TRBJ1-5 and V is TRBV18, with D hard to call. CDR3 length equals 15 residues. Germline V gives CDR1 KGHSH, CDR2 LQKENI. V was shortened by 5 bases and J by 0 bases, with 11 bases between the two germline ends. The chain's CDR3 is CASSIAGDSNQPQHF. The CDR3 DNA sequence: TGTGCCAGCTCAATAGCCGGGGATAGCAATCAGCCCCAGCATTTT.

The J gene is TRBJ1-4, the V gene TRBV5-1; TRBD1 matches at 7 bases. Germline V gene sequence: CDR1 SGHRS, CDR2 YFSETQ. This CDR3 has 16 residues. Germline trimming cut 1 base from V and 3 bases from J; bases unmatched to any gene: 6. CDR3 bases: TGCGCCAGCAGCTTGCGCAGGGGGACAGCTAATGAAAAACTGTTTTTT. Translation: CASSLRRGTANEKLFF.

The chain carries TRBV7-8 and TRBJ1-5, with TRBD1 as a possible D gene (5 bases). Germline loops: CDR1 SGHVS, CDR2 FQNEAQ. The CDR3 contains 15 residues. The germline V and J ends were trimmed by 5 bases and 1 base, with 12 bases remaining between them. In DNA, the CDR3 is TGTGCCAGCAGCGGACGCGGGGGGAGCAATCAGCCCCAGCATTTT. Its protein product is CASSGRGGSNQPQHF.

The CDR3 nucleotides read TGCGCCAGCAGCCAAGAGGCGGACAGCTCCTACGAGCAGTACTTC. Its translation: CASSQEADSSYEQYF. The chain carries TRBV4-3 and TRBJ2-7, with D possibly TRBD1 on 6 matching bases. The CDR3 sequence is 15 residues long. Germline V gene data show CDR1 as LGHNA and CDR2 as YSLEER. With 0 bases removed from V and 0 bases from J, the gap between germline ends came to 9 bases.

The V gene is TRBV24-1, the J gene TRBJ1-1, with 7 bases aligning to TRBD1. The CDR3 has 15 amino acids. The ends lost 6 bases at V and 3 bases at J; junction bases unmatched: 9. Per germline, CDR1 KGHDR and CDR2 SFDVKD. This chain's CDR3 is CATSISRQGHTEAFF. In DNA, the CDR3 is TGTGCCACCAGTATTTCTCGACAGGGCCACACTGAAGCTTTCTTT.

As for this clone: One end of the junction does not line up with germline, which may come from a read error. V gene TRBV5-6 combines with J gene TRBJ2-7; no clear D gene. CDR3 length: 11 amino acids. The germline gives CDR1 SGHDT, CDR2 YYEEEE. The CDR3 region is CASSLVQVFDF. The CDR3 DNA reads TGTGCCAGCAGCTTGGTCCAGGTGTTTGACTTC.

This clone was recorded a few times. The J gene is TRBJ1-1, the V gene TRBV6-5, with 9 bases matching TRBD1. J lost 1 base, V lost 5 bases, and 2 bases had no gene match. This CDR3 has 14 amino acids. Per germline, CDR1 MNHEY and CDR2 SVGAGI. This CDR3 reads CASSLDRGNTEAFF. DNA of the CDR3: TGTGCCAGCAGTCTGGACAGGGGGAACACTGAAGCTTTCTTT.

The rearrangement joins TRBV29-1 to TRBJ1-4; D possibly corresponds to TRBD1 (6 bases). The CDR3 covers 14 residues. The germline CDR1 and CDR2 sequences are SQVTM and ANQGSEA. Trimming pared 0 bases from V and 11 bases from J, leaving 16 bases between. Here the CDR3 reads CSVEDGGASEKLFF. DNA of the CDR3: TGCAGCGTTGAAGATGGGGGGGCTAGTGAGAAACTGTTTTTT.

CDR3 protein: CASSLSIIDQAFF. The CDR3 DNA is TGTGCCAGCAGTTTATCGATTATCGATCAGGCTTTCTTT. J is TRBJ1-1 and V is TRBV27; no clear D. In germline, CDR1 is MNHEY, CDR2 SMNVEV (reference sequence). CDR3 length: 13 residues. Trimming took 0 bases from V and 11 from J, leaving 13 bases between them.

V and J are TRBV28 and TRBJ1-4, with TRBD1 as a possible D gene (5 bases). The length of the CDR3 is 16 residues. V was clipped by 6 bases and J by 5 bases, with 19 bases between them. Germline V gene lookup returns CDR1 MDHEN and CDR2 SYDVKM. CDR3 loop: CASSQSTRAGNEKLFF. CDR3 sequence (DNA): TGTGCCAGCAGCCAGAGCACCCGGGCAGGGAATGAAAAACTGTTTTTT.

This sequence joins TRBV4-3 and TRBJ1-6; possible D gene TRBD1, 5 bases. Germline CDR1 is LGHNA and CDR2 is YSLEER. This CDR3 contains 15 residues. With 0 bases removed from V and 7 bases from J, the gap between germline ends came to 10 bases. The CDR3: CASSQEGTLNSPLHF. DNA of the CDR3: TGCGCCAGCAGCCAAGAGGGGACTCTGAATTCACCCCTCCACTTT.

The CDR3 nucleotides are TGTGCCAGCAGCCAGGGGTTGGATACGCAGTATTTT. Its translation is CASSQGLDTQYF. This chain uses TRBV6-2 or TRBV6-3 with TRBJ2-3, with a possible D match to TRBD1 (6 bases). This CDR3 region has 12 residues. V was trimmed by 6 bases and J by 6 bases, leaving 10 bases between them. Germline V gene data show CDR1 as MNHEY and CDR2 as SVGEGT.

The chain employs TRBV28 and TRBJ1-5, with D possibly TRBD1 on 5 matching bases. Germline-derived CDR1 and CDR2 are MDHEN and SYDVKM. The CDR3 runs to 14 residues. Trimming took 8 bases from V and 3 from J, leaving 14 bases between them. CDR3: CASRRGGNNQPQHF. For the CDR3, the DNA is TGTGCCAGCCGTCGGGGGGGGAACAATCAGCCCCAGCATTTT.

As for this clone: The junction departs from the called germline gene at one end, perhaps through a read error. J is TRBJ2-2 and V is TRBV2, with TRBD2 as a possible D gene (6 bases). The CDR3 extends over 17 amino acids. Germline CDR1 is SNHLY and CDR2 is FYNNEI. Here the CDR3 DNA reads TGTGCCAGCAATTGGGTGAGGGTAGCGGCGAACGCCGGGGAGCTGTTTTTT. Translating gives CASNWVRVAANAGELFF. The full variable domain, its missing parts supplied by reference TRBV2 and TRBJ2-2, is EPEVTQTPSHQVTQMGQEVILRCVPISNHLYFYWYRQILGQKVEFLVSFYNNEISEKSEIFDDQFSVERPDGSNFTLKIRSTKLEDSAMYFCASNWVRVAANAGELFFGEGSRLTVL.

The V and J genes are TRBV15 and TRBJ1-1; unclear D gene. Trimming removed 3 bases from V and 4 bases from J, with 12 bases in between. Germline values: CDR1 LNHNV, CDR2 YYDKDF (reference sequence). CDR3 length: 14 residues. The CDR3 DNA sequence: TGTGCCACCAGCAGCCGAGGAGTCGGCACTGAAGCTTTCTTT. Its protein is CATSSRGVGTEAFF.

The V and J genes are TRBV19 and TRBJ2-7; 9 bases map to TRBD2. The CDR3 extends over 14 amino acids. With V trimmed by 4 bases and J by 6 bases, 7 bases remained unmatched. The germline V gene has CDR1 LNHDA and CDR2 SQIVND (reference sequence). The CDR3 loop is CASSTASGVPEQYF. CDR3 in DNA: TGTGCCAGTAGTACGGCTAGCGGGGTTCCCGAGCAGTACTTC.

V is TRBV28 and J is TRBJ1-4, with D unclear. In germline, CDR1 is MDHEN, CDR2 SYDVKM. The V and J ends lost 3 bases and 0 bases respectively, with 11 bases between them. CDR3 length: 16 amino acids. In nucleotides, the CDR3 is TGTGCCAGCAGTTTCTCATCAGTTCCAACTAATGAAAAACTGTTTTTT. This gives the protein CASSFSSVPTNEKLFF.

The rearrangement uses TRBV29-1 and TRBJ1-2, with 8 bases identical to TRBD1. CDR3 size: 13 residues. From germline, CDR1 is SQVTM and CDR2 ANQGSEA. V was clipped by 6 bases and J by 2 bases; unmatched bases: 5. The DNA for the CDR3 is TGCAGCGTCCGGGACAGGTCGAACTATGGCTACACCTTC. Protein: CSVRDRSNYGYTF. The variable domain in full, completed from reference TRBV29-1 and TRBJ1-2, reads SAVISQKPSRDICQRGTSLTIQCQVDSQVTMMFWYRQQPGQSLTLIATANQGSEATYESGFVIDKFPISRPNLTFSTLTVSNMSPEDSSIYLCSVRDRSNYGYTFGSGTRLTVV.

This chain links TRBV29-1 with TRBJ1-1; 7 bases are shared with TRBD1. The germline CDR1 and CDR2 sequences are SQVTM and ANQGSEA. J gave up 8 bases and V 7 bases, and 10 bases lay outside the gene matches. This CDR3 region has 12 residues. As DNA, the CDR3 is TGCAGCGCATATGTTGTGGACAGGGAAGCTTTCTTT. Its translation: CSAYVVDREAFF. The whole variable domain, filled in from reference TRBV29-1 and TRBJ1-1, reads SAVISQKPSRDICQRGTSLTIQCQVDSQVTMMFWYRQQPGQSLTLIATANQGSEATYESGFVIDKFPISRPNLTFSTLTVSNMSPEDSSIYLCSAYVVDREAFFGQGTRLTVV.

This chain links TRBV7-2 with TRBJ1-1; a weak D match, TRBD1 (5 bases). The CDR3 has 15 residues. V was trimmed by 1 base and J by 1 base, leaving 10 bases between them. The V gene's germline CDR1 is SGHTA and CDR2 FQGNSA. Written as DNA, the CDR3 is TGTGCCAGCAGCTTAGGCAGGGTAGAGAACACTGAAGCTTTCTTT. Translation gives CASSLGRVENTEAFF.

V usage is TRBV18 and J usage is TRBJ1-3; weak D call: TRBD1 (6 bases). The CDR3 has 15 amino acids. V lost 3 bases and J lost 0, with 9 bases in between. Germline loops: CDR1 KGHSH, CDR2 LQKENI. CDR3 DNA sequence: TGTGCCAGCTCACCTGGGGGGGCCTCTGGAAACACCATATATTTT. Its protein product is CASSPGGASGNTIYF.

The rearrangement uses TRBV23-1 and TRBJ2-2; D uncertain. TRBV23-1 is flagged as an ORF with uncertain function. This CDR3 is built from 17 residues. The ends were cut back, 1 base at V and 1 base at J, with 13 bases in the middle. CDR3 coding DNA: TGCGCCAGCAGTCAATGGTCGCCCCGGAGGAACACCGGGGAGCTGTTTTTT. Translating it yields CASSQWSPRRNTGELFF.

The CDR3 DNA follows: TGTGCCAGCTCAGACCGGGTAGCTGGCACTGAAGCTTTCTTT. It translates to CASSDRVAGTEAFF. The chain links TRBV18 to TRBJ1-1; D ambiguous. The CDR3 length is 14 residues. The germline V and J ends were trimmed by 5 bases and 4 bases, with 14 bases remaining between them. Germline CDR1 KGHSH, CDR2 LQKENI.

The chain recombines TRBV6-5 with TRBJ2-3, with 7 nucleotides matching TRBD1. CDR1 is MNHEY and CDR2 is SVGAGI in the germline V gene. This CDR3 has 15 residues. With 5 bases clipped from V and 1 base from J, the junction kept 6 bases outside the gene matches. In DNA, the CDR3 is TGTGCCAGCAGTACAACAGGGGTTGGCACAGATACGCAGTATTTT. As protein: CASSTTGVGTDTQYF.

The chain is built from TRBV5-6 and TRBJ1-1, with 10 bases identical to TRBD1. The CDR3 loop spans 15 amino acids. CDR1 and CDR2 from the germline V gene are SGHDT and YYEEEE. The trim removed 3 bases at V and 4 bases at J, leaving 6 bases unmatched. The CDR3 is CASSWGQGSRTEAFF. The CDR3 coding sequence is TGTGCCAGCAGCTGGGGACAGGGGTCGCGCACTGAAGCTTTCTTT. Complete variable domain (other parts from reference TRBV5-6 and TRBJ1-1): DAGVTQSPTHLIKTRGQQVTLRCSPKSGHDTVSWYQQALGQGPQFIFQYYEEEERQRGNFPDRFSGHQFPNYSSELNVNALLLGDSALYLCASSWGQGSRTEAFFGQGTRLTVV.

The chain joins TRBV21-1 to TRBJ2-1; TRBD1 was called by the table and not checked on the DNA. TRBV21-1 is noted as a pseudogene. The CDR3 consists of 14 residues. The CDR3 here is CASNQGAIVNEQFF. CDR3 DNA: TGTGCCAGCAACCAGGGGGCGATAGTGAATGAGCAGTTCTTC.

The genes are TRBV6-5 and TRBJ1-4; TRBD1 is a possible D gene (5 bases). The germline CDR1 and CDR2 sequences are MNHEY and SVGAGI. Trimming took 0 bases from V and 7 from J, leaving 12 bases between them. This CDR3 region has 15 residues. The CDR3 here is CASSYSGPDFEKLFF. CDR3 in DNA: TGTGCCAGCAGTTACTCGGGGCCTGACTTTGAAAAACTGTTTTTT.

This chain connects TRBV27 to TRBJ2-2; 7 bases align to TRBD2. The CDR3 has 15 residues. Germline V gives CDR1 MNHEY, CDR2 SMNVEV (reference sequence). The V and J ends lost 1 base and 6 bases, in that order; junction bases with no gene match: 5. The CDR3 DNA is TGTGCCAGCAGTTTATACGCGGGAGTAGCCGGGGAGCTGTTTTTT. Its protein is CASSLYAGVAGELFF.

This chain uses TRBV9 with TRBJ1-1, with TRBD1 identical over 8 bases. The CDR3 is 16 residues long. Germline V gene sequence: CDR1 SGDLS, CDR2 YYNGEE. V lost 4 bases, J lost 1 base, and 9 bases stayed unmatched. The CDR3 spells CASSSISGTGNTEAFF. The CDR3 nucleotides read TGTGCCAGCAGCTCCATCTCCGGGACAGGGAACACTGAAGCTTTCTTT.

This clone has just a few counts. The V call is TRBV19, the J call TRBJ2-3; 7 bases line up with TRBD2. The V gene end was trimmed by 0 bases and the J gene end by 4 bases; junction bases not matched to a gene: 13. CDR1 is LNHDA and CDR2 is SQIVND in the germline V gene (reference sequence). CDR3 size: 18 residues. This CDR3 is CASSIDGRRGRGADTQYF. DNA for the CDR3: TGTGCCAGTAGTATAGATGGACGTCGCGGGAGAGGGGCAGATACGCAGTATTTT.